These T cell receptor beta chains were read from a single sample in a study of shared clonotypes between healthy human individuals. Some clones are missing from TCRdb's copy, which holds only in-frame ones; the method was immunoSEQ multiplex PCR. This sample has around 1,900,000 clones, with 80% to 95% found just once. The sequenced sample consisted of naive CD8+ T cells from PBMCs. The origin of the receptors is a man younger than 35 in good health. Some clones in this sample may be carry-over from other donors' samples. Both conserved end residues are part of each CDR3. A D gene is named only where the DNA matches it firmly.

J	D	V	CDR3	DNA
TRBJ2-1	NA	TRBV28	CASSILETLVDEQFF	TGTGCCAGCAGCATTCTGGAGACCTTAGTTGATGAGCAGTTCTTC
TRBJ1-2	NA	TRBV6-1	CASSEGTSGYGYTF	TGTGCCAGCAGTGAAGGGACGTCTGGCTATGGCTACACCTTC
TRBJ2-7	TRBD2	TRBV5-6	CASSAFPSGYSYEQYF	TGTGCCAGCAGCGCCTTCCCTAGCGGGTACTCCTACGAGCAGTACTTC
TRBJ1-2	TRBD1	TRBV4-1	CASSSTGTGYGYTF	TGCGCCAGCAGCTCGACAGGGACTGGCTATGGCTACACCTTC
TRBJ2-7	NA	TRBV13	CASSARVLFEQYF	TGTGCCAGCAGCGCCAGGGTATTATTCGAGCAGTACTTC
TRBJ2-7	NA	TRBV5-1	CASSLGRGTSYEQYF	TGCGCCAGCAGCTTGGGTAGGGGGACCTCCTACGAGCAGTACTTC
TRBJ1-4	NA	TRBV5-1	CASSLVSRGDGTNEKLFF	TGCGCCAGCAGCTTGGTTTCTAGAGGGGATGGAACTAATGAAAAACTGTTTTTT
TRBJ2-5	NA	TRBV7-9	CASSFGGTAETQYF	TGTGCCAGCAGCTTCGGGGGAACGGCGGAGACCCAGTACTTC
TRBJ2-1	NA	TRBV7-9	CASSLVPDNEQFF	TGTGCCAGCAGCTTGGTCCCCGATAATGAGCAGTTCTTC
TRBJ1-1	NA	TRBV5-6	CASSSDALVAFF	TGTGCCAGCAGCTCCGACGCTTTGGTAGCTTTCTTT
TRBJ2-1	TRBD2	TRBV11-2	CASSSRTSGRRAGYNEQFF	TGTGCCAGCAGCTCCAGGACTAGCGGGAGGCGGGCGGGGTACAATGAGCAGTTCTTC
TRBJ2-2	NA	TRBV7-6	CASSTRGNTGELFF	TGTGCCAGCAGCACCAGGGGAAACACCGGGGAGCTGTTTTTT